The 23 T cell receptor beta chains given below trace back to one sample, sequenced in a study of blood T cells in healthy people across ages. Sample-barcoded 5' priming and a J-beta primer mix drove a second PCR of 7 to 11 cycles. One entry per CDR3 protein, called by TCRdb with MiXCR from the 5' RACE reads. The table records 1.5 million to 2 million distinct CDR3 sequences, around half of them present only once. Sample: blood. These receptors originate from a middle-aged woman in good health.

The rearrangement uses TRBV3-1 and TRBJ2-5, with 10 bases fitting TRBD2. V was pared by 5 bases and J by 4 bases, with 10 bases of the junction left unmatched. Germline-derived CDR1 and CDR2 are LGHDT and YNNKEL (reference sequence). The length of the CDR3 is 16 residues. The CDR3 spells CASSNWGLAGAETQYF. The CDR3 region has the DNA TGTGCCAGCAGCAACTGGGGCCTAGCGGGGGCAGAGACCCAGTACTTC.

This rearrangement joins TRBV6-2 or TRBV6-3 to TRBJ1-1, with D possibly TRBD1 on 5 matching bases. V lost 5 bases to trimming and J lost 1 base, with 11 bases between them. This CDR3 comprises 14 residues. Germline V gene lookup returns CDR1 MNHEY and CDR2 SVGEGT. DNA of the CDR3: TGTGCCAGCAGTACCGTGGGGGGGAACACTGAAGCTTTCTTT. Translated: CASSTVGGNTEAFF.

This chain uses TRBV13 with TRBJ2-1; weak D call: TRBD2 (6 bases). The CDR3 contains 14 residues. Germline V gene data show CDR1 as PRHDT and CDR2 as FYEKMQ (reference sequence). Deletions cut 5 bases from V and 8 bases from J, with 16 bases between. The CDR3 protein is CASSEEGGEDEQFF. For the CDR3, the DNA is TGTGCCAGCAGCGAAGAAGGAGGGGAAGATGAGCAGTTCTTC.

This clonotype was counted a single time. The chain has TRBV18 and TRBJ2-1, with D possibly TRBD1 on 6 matching bases. The germline V gene encodes CDR1 KGHSH and CDR2 LQKENI. Deletions cut 3 bases from V and 2 bases from J, with 11 bases between. There are 15 residues in the CDR3. CDR3: CASSPGQMTYNEQFF. The CDR3 DNA sequence: TGTGCCAGCTCACCCGGACAGATGACCTACAATGAGCAGTTCTTC.

The chain is built from TRBV6-6 and TRBJ1-2, with 9 bases fitting TRBD1. This CDR3 is built from 14 residues. Germline CDR1 and CDR2: MNHNY and SVGAGI (reference sequence). V was pared by 2 bases and J by 6 bases, with 4 bases of the junction left unmatched. For the CDR3, the DNA is TGTGCCAGCAGTTACGGGGGACAGGGTCATGGCTACACCTTC. Amino acids: CASSYGGQGHGYTF.

This clonotype turned up a few times. The chain links TRBV6-5 to TRBJ2-5; possible D gene TRBD1, 6 bases. The assigned J gene may be wrong: the sequence end matches TRBJ2-7 better. The germline V gene has CDR1 MNHEY and CDR2 SVGAGI. This CDR3 has 13 residues. The CDR3 bases are TGTGCCAGCAGTTACATACAGGGCTACGAGCAGTACTTC. It encodes CASSYIQGYEQYF.

This clonotype was observed a handful of times. The J gene is TRBJ2-5, the V gene TRBV20-1; D is possibly TRBD1 or TRBD2 (5 bases each). Trimming took 7 bases from V and 2 from J, leaving 11 bases between them. This CDR3 contains 12 residues. Germline V gene sequence: CDR1 DFQATT, CDR2 SNEGSKA (reference sequence). CDR3 nucleotides: TGCAGTGGAGGGGACCCGCAAGAGACCCAGTACTTC. The encoded protein is CSGGDPQETQYF.

Comments on this clonotype: At one end, the junction sequence differs from germline, possibly due to a read error. The chain joins TRBV20-1 to TRBJ2-1; TRBD2 agrees at 10 bases. The CDR3 contains 16 residues. In germline, CDR1 is DFQATT, CDR2 SNEGSKA (reference sequence). Written as DNA, the CDR3 is TGCAGTACTAGAGATGTCCGGACTAGCGGATACAATGAGCAGTTCTTC. It encodes CSTRDVRTSGYNEQFF.

The V call is TRBV5-1, the J call TRBJ2-7; TRBD2 aligns across 10 bases. The V gene's germline CDR1 is SGHRS and CDR2 YFSETQ. Trimming removed 4 bases from V and 0 bases from J; junction bases left unmatched: 7. The CDR3 sequence is 16 residues long. CDR3 nucleotide sequence: TGCGCCAGCAGCCTTAGGACTAGCGGCGACTCCTACGAGCAGTACTTC. Amino acid sequence: CASSLRTSGDSYEQYF.

The J gene is TRBJ1-5, the V gene TRBV10-3, with D perhaps TRBD1 (5 bases). This CDR3 spans 16 amino acids. Germline CDR1 ENHRY, CDR2 SYGVKD. Between the trimmed V and J ends, which lost 6 bases and 2 bases, there was a span of 17 bases. Here the CDR3 DNA reads TGTGCCATCAGCCCCGCCGTGGGGGGAGGCAATCAGCCCCAGCATTTT. Protein sequence: CAISPAVGGGNQPQHF.

The gene calls are TRBV6-1 and TRBJ2-3; D assignment may be TRBD1 or TRBD2 (5 bases each). Germline loops: CDR1 MNHNS, CDR2 SASEGT. V shed 2 bases and J shed 6 bases, with 6 bases lying between them. The CDR3 runs 12 residues. CDR3 in amino acids: CASSEWGDTQYF. In nucleotides, the CDR3 is TGTGCCAGCAGTGAATGGGGGGATACGCAGTATTTT.

The chain joins TRBV6-5 to TRBJ1-6; D possibly corresponds to TRBD1 (6 bases). The CDR3 sequence is 15 residues long. Trimming left V 4 bases short and J 6 bases short, with 13 bases between. The germline gives CDR1 MNHEY, CDR2 SVGAGI. This CDR3 reads CASSSGAAFNSPLHF. The CDR3, as DNA: TGTGCCAGCAGTTCAGGGGCTGCCTTTAATTCACCCCTCCACTTT.

In its sample, this clonotype was seen a few times. V and J are TRBV29-1 and TRBJ1-6, with D perhaps matching TRBD1 (5 bases). From germline, CDR1 is SQVTM and CDR2 ANQGSEA. CDR3 length equals 14 residues. V lost 7 bases to trimming and J lost 7 bases, with 17 bases between them. The CDR3 region has the DNA TGCAGCGCCCACCTTACAGGACCCAATTCACCCCTCCACTTT. Protein product: CSAHLTGPNSPLHF.

Details on this clonotype: Germline and junction disagree at one end, which may indicate a read error. This chain connects TRBV4-3 to TRBJ1-6; D is undetermined. CDR1 and CDR2 from the germline V gene are LGHNA and YSLEER. The CDR3 sequence is 16 residues long. The CDR3 coding sequence is TGCGCCAGCTGCCAAGATGAGGGTACCTATAATTCACCCCTTCACTTT. Its protein product is CASCQDEGTYNSPLHF.

This clonotype was seen only a few times. The V and J genes are TRBV6-2 or TRBV6-3 and TRBJ2-5; 7 bases align to TRBD2. The germline gives CDR1 MNHEY, CDR2 SVGEGT. Trimming took 4 bases from V and 2 from J; bases not matched to a gene: 7. The CDR3 has 15 amino acids. CDR3 loop: CASSFQTSSQETQYF. For the CDR3, the DNA is TGTGCCAGCAGTTTCCAGACTAGCAGTCAAGAGACCCAGTACTTC.

The rearrangement joins TRBV7-2 to TRBJ1-4; TRBD1 agrees at 7 bases. V was clipped by 4 bases and J by 5 bases; unmatched bases: 7. The V gene's germline CDR1 is SGHTA and CDR2 FQGNSA. The CDR3 loop spans 15 amino acids. The CDR3 loop reads CASSSTGDTNEKLFF. As DNA, the CDR3 is TGTGCCAGCAGCTCCACAGGGGACACCAATGAAAAACTGTTTTTT.

This clonotype was observed a handful of times. V is TRBV20-1 and J is TRBJ2-3; the match to TRBD2 covers 9 bases. The CDR3 spans 14 residues. The junction had 5 bases not matched to a gene; V was cut back by 2 bases and J by 5 bases. CDR1 DFQATT and CDR2 SNEGSKA come from the germline V gene (reference sequence). The CDR3 DNA is TGCAGTGCTAGACTAGCGGGGAAGGGAGATACGCAGTATTTT. Protein sequence: CSARLAGKGDTQYF.

There are many counts of this clonotype. V usage is TRBV5-1 and J usage is TRBJ2-7; 8 bases agree with TRBD1. This CDR3 is built from 14 residues. With 4 bases clipped from V and 1 base from J, the junction kept 4 bases outside the gene matches. Germline CDR1 SGHRS, CDR2 YFSETQ. The CDR3, as DNA: TGCGCCAGCAGCCGCGGGACAGGATCCTACGAGCAGTACTTC. Translation gives CASSRGTGSYEQYF.

This clonotype came up once. This chain connects TRBV6-2 or TRBV6-3 to TRBJ2-1; 7 bases align to TRBD2. Germline CDR1 is MNHEY and CDR2 is SVGEGT. The CDR3 contains 14 residues. Unmatched junction bases numbered 12, after V lost 8 bases and J lost 8 bases. Here the CDR3 reads CASGKATSKDEQFF. CDR3 sequence (DNA): TGTGCCAGCGGGAAAGCGACTAGCAAAGATGAGCAGTTCTTC.

A few counts support this clonotype. The chain employs TRBV29-1 and TRBJ2-6; TRBD1 aligns across 8 bases. In germline, CDR1 is SQVTM, CDR2 ANQGSEA. V lost 6 bases and J lost 1; bases outside the gene matches: 11. The CDR3 loop spans 17 amino acids. The CDR3 loop reads CSVGLRDRPSGANVLTF. The CDR3 bases are TGCAGCGTCGGCCTCCGGGACAGGCCATCTGGGGCCAACGTCCTGACTTTC.

The chain couples TRBV4-3 to TRBJ2-3, with unresolved D. V was clipped by 0 bases and J by 1 base, with 8 bases between them. Germline V gene data show CDR1 as LGHNA and CDR2 as YSLEER. This CDR3 is built from 15 residues. DNA of the CDR3: TGCGCCAGCAGCCAAGAATTGGAACGCACAGATACGCAGTATTTT. Amino acids: CASSQELERTDTQYF.

This clonotype was counted only a few times. This chain uses TRBV29-1 with TRBJ2-3, with 9 bases lining up with TRBD2. The CDR3 contains 16 residues. Losses at the gene ends were 7 bases for V and 0 bases for J; bases not matched to a gene: 11. Germline CDR1 is SQVTM and CDR2 is ANQGSEA. CDR3 DNA: TGCAGCGCCCAGGGACTAGCAGACTCTAGCACAGATACGCAGTATTTT. Amino acids: CSAQGLADSSTDTQYF.

V is TRBV4-3 and J is TRBJ1-4; D remains ambiguous. This CDR3 region has 17 residues. The germline V gene encodes CDR1 LGHNA and CDR2 YSLEER. V shed 0 bases and J shed 6 bases, with 17 bases lying between them. CDR3: CASSQDLVTFRDEKLFF. The CDR3 DNA follows: TGCGCCAGCAGCCAAGATCTTGTGACTTTCCGGGATGAAAAACTGTTTTTT.